This entry concerns a single TCR beta chain. TCRdb passed the 5' RACE reads through MiXCR, listing each CDR3 protein once. The table has 210,000 or so distinct CDR3 sequences, more than 6.5% seen once; the top ten hold about 1.9%. This sample was taken from a study of identical twins. These data were also filed under a second study, of yellow fever vaccine responses in identical twins.

Sequencing used memory (CD45RO+) T cells sorted from blood. This clonotype originated in a woman younger than 35 in good health.

Here the CDR3 DNA reads TGTGCCAGCAGCCGGACTAGCGGGGGGCTCAAAGAGACCCAGTACTTC. The encoded protein is CASSRTSGGLKETQYF. The chain is built from TRBV3-1 and TRBJ2-5; 14 bases map to TRBD2. V shed 4 bases and J 3 bases; nucleotides not matched to a gene: 4. The CDR3 covers 16 residues. The germline V gene has CDR1 LGHDT and CDR2 YNNKEL (reference sequence).